The TCR beta chain described here comes from a study of identical twins (dated by TCRdb to between 2015 and 2016). Describing the broader study: The study deep-sequenced TCR alpha and beta repertoires from monozygotic twins, unrelated adults of various ages and cord blood to test whether fetal clonotypes persist. Replicate twin experiments were performed at different times using different library preparation protocols to rule out contamination. Broad study findings and their caveats: Abundant cord blood beta clonotypes carried fewer insertions; young adult naive repertoires showed a weaker similar trend, while memory repertoires showed none. Zero-insertion analyses could be partly confounded by invariant T cells such as MAIT and iNKT, although diverse VJ usage argued against such confounding for most clonotypes. A weaker excess of twin sharing was found in beta out-of-frame sequences because the signal-to-noise ratio was lowered by fewer shared sequences. Recombination models systematically underestimated out-of-frame TCR alpha sharing in monozygotic twins but agreed with sharing between unrelated individuals. Out-of-frame TCR alpha sequences shared between twins showed an excess of low generation-probability sequences compared with coincidental sharing between unrelated individuals. Because the same donors could not be followed over many years, conclusions were based on cross-sectional statistical analysis.

All donors were healthy Caucasians. Three pairs of female monozygotic twins, all aged 18 to 29 years, were included in the twin cohort. Positive isolation kits from Invitrogen were used to isolate the CD4+ and CD8+ T cell populations. The germline V gene yields SQVTM for CDR1 and ANQGSEA for CDR2. V ends up 7 bases short and J 3 bases short, with an unmatched junction base count of 5. From cysteine to phenylalanine, the CDR3 is 13 amino acids long. The kept DNA is CDR3 alone, 39 bases in frame from the first base. Library preparation employed 5' RACE. The instrument given in TCRdb is Illumina HiSeq 2000. A universal primer binding site was introduced by template switching, and a unique molecular identifier was present in the final cDNA, enabling accurate counting of TCR cDNA molecules. Specific primers in the conserved constant-segment region were used to synthesize first-strand cDNA for the TCR alpha and beta chains. Each cDNA library was double barcoded, with a SMART-Mk sample barcode plus Illumina barcodes, to control for contamination. TruSeq adapter sequences, together with Illumina sample barcodes, were added in two successive PCR steps. The Illumina HiSeq platform was used with custom primers to sequence TCR alpha and beta cDNA libraries. From the authors' description of their analysis: MiGEC processed the raw reads to extract unique molecular identifiers, while MiXCR was used to determine the CDR3 positions. Recombination models were inferred per individual with the repgenHMM and IGoR tools using an EM algorithm. The tcR package in R was used for shared clonotype analysis, with sharing normalized by the product of cloneset sizes. Out-of-frame nonproductive sequences were analyzed to study raw recombination free of thymic and clonal selection effects. The public reads were reprocessed in TCRdb via fastp at Q25 and MiXCR, keeping in-frame beta chains. Each entry merges the rows of one CDR3 protein and shows their most common DNA and genes. The V and J calls come from TCRdb's annotation, not from the publication. The sample data list 500,000 to 550,000 distinct CDR3 sequences, and about a fifth of these were observed just once. Around 0.5% of the sample lies in the top ten.

This clonotype was counted only a few times. Its recognized antigen is unknown. Base qualities are not recorded, but no much larger clone differs from it by a single base. These data were also reused for a study on yellow fever vaccine responses in identical twins. In that second paper, the authors write: The T cell response to vaccination in identical twins was reported by the authors to appear partly convergent and partly personalized. The study precisely tracked vaccine-responding T cell clones in identical twins.

Here the chain combines TRBV29-1 and TRBJ2-3, and 9 junction bases match TRBD1. The receptor was derived from a woman aged 18 to 35 in good health. The sample consisted of CD4+ T cells sorted from blood. The CDR3 region: CSGDREDTDTQYF. The DNA reads as follows: TGCAGCGGGGACAGGGAGGATACAGATACGCAGTATTTT.